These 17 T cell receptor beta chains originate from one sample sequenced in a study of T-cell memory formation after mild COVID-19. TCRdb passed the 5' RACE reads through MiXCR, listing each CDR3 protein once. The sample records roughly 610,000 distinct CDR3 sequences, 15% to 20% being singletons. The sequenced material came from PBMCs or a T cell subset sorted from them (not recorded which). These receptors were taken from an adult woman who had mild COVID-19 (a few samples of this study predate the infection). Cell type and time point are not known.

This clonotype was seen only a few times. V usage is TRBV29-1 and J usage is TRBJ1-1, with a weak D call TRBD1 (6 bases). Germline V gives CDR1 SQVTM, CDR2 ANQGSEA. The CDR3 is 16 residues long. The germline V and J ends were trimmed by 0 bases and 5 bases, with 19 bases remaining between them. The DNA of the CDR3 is TGCAGCGTTGAAGACGGTCGGGGGGCGTACGTTACTGAAGCTTTCTTT. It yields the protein CSVEDGRGAYVTEAFF.

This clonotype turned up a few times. The CDR3, as DNA: TGTGCCAGCAGTGAAACAGACAGGGGGTTTGACGGCTACACCTTC. Amino acid sequence: CASSETDRGFDGYTF. V is TRBV25-1 and J is TRBJ1-2; TRBD1 matches 9 bases. V shed 2 bases, J shed 8 bases, and the junction held 9 bases outside the gene matches. CDR1 is MGHDK and CDR2 is SYGVNS in the germline V gene. This CDR3 comprises 15 residues.

The CDR3 loop reads CASSLLASLYGYTF. The CDR3 region has the DNA TGTGCCAGCAGTCTACTGGCCTCTCTCTATGGCTACACCTTC. The J gene is TRBJ1-2, the V gene TRBV7-2; unclear D gene. The germline CDR1 and CDR2 sequences are SGHTA and FQGNSA. The CDR3 is 14 residues long. Trimming removed 6 bases at V and 4 bases at J, with 15 bases between.

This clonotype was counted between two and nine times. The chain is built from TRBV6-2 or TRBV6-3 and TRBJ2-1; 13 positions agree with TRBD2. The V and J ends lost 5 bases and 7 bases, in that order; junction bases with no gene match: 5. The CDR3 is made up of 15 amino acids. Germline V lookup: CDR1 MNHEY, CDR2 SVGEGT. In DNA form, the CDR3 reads TGTGCCAGCAGTCGGACTAGCGGGGGCTCAAATGAGCAGTTCTTC. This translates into CASSRTSGGSNEQFF.

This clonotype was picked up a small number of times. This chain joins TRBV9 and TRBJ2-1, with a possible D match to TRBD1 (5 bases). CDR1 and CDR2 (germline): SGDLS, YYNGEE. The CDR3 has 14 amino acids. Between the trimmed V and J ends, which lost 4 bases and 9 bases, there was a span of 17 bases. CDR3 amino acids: CASSSPVQGVEQFF. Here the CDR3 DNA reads TGTGCCAGCAGCTCTCCAGTTCAGGGTGTTGAGCAGTTCTTC.

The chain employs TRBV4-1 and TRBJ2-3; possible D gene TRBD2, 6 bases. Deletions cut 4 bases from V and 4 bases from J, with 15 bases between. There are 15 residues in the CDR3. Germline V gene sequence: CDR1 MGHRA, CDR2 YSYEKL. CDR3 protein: CASSRTAEGPDTQYF. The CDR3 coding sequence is TGCGCCAGCAGCCGGACGGCGGAGGGGCCAGATACGCAGTATTTT.

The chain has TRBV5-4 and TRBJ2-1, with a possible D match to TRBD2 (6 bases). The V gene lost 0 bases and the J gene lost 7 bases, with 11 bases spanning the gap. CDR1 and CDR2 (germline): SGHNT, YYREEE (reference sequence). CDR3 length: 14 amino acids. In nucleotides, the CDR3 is TGTGCCAGCAGCTTGGTAGCGGCGGGAAATGAGCAGTTCTTC. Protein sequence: CASSLVAAGNEQFF.

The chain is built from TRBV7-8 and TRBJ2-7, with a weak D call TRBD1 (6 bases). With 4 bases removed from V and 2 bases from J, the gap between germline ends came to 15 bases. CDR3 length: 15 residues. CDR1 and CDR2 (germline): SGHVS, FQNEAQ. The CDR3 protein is CASSSRQVPTYEQYF. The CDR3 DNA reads TGTGCCAGCAGCTCTCGACAGGTACCAACCTACGAGCAGTACTTC.

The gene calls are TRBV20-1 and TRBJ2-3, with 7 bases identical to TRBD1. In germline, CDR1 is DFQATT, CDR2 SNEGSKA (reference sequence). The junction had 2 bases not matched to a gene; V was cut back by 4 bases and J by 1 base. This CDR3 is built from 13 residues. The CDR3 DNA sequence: TGCAGTGCTACCGGACAGGGCACAGATACGCAGTATTTT. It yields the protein CSATGQGTDTQYF.

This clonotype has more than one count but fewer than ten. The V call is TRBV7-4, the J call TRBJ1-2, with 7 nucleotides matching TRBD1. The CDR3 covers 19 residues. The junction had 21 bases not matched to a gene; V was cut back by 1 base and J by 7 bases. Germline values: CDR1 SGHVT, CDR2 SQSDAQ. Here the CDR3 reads CASSLEAKHTPGQQSGYTF. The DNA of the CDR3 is TGTGCCAGCAGCTTAGAAGCGAAACACACCCCGGGACAGCAGTCTGGCTACACCTTC.

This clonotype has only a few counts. CDR3 in amino acids: CASSVAGGAQGSYGYTF. CDR3 nucleotide sequence: TGTGCCAGCAGCGTAGCGGGGGGAGCACAGGGCTCTTATGGCTACACCTTC. The V call is TRBV9, the J call TRBJ1-2; the D gene is possibly TRBD1 (6 bases). Germline values: CDR1 SGDLS, CDR2 YYNGEE. This CDR3 is 17 amino acids long. V gave up 0 bases and J gave up 5 bases, with 20 bases separating them.

Here the CDR3 reads CASSHEVNTEAFF. As DNA, the CDR3 is TGTGCCAGCAGCCATGAGGTGAACACTGAAGCTTTCTTT. The chain employs TRBV14 and TRBJ1-1; no clear D. Trimming stripped 3 bases from V and 0 bases from J, with 5 bases between. Germline lookup yields CDR1 SGHDN and CDR2 FVKESK. This CDR3 comprises 13 residues.

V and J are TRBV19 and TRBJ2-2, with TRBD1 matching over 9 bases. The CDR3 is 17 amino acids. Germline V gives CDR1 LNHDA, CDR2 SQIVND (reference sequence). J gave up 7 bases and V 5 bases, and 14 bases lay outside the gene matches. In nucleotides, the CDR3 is TGTGCCAGTAGTGACATTCCGGGACAGGGTATTATCGGGGAGCTGTTTTTT. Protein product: CASSDIPGQGIIGELFF. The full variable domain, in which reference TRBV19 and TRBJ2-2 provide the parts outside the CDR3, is DGGITQSPKYLFRKEGQNVTLSCEQNLNHDAMYWYRQDPGQGLRLIYYSQIVNDFQKGDIAEGYSVSREKKESFPLTVTSAQKNPTAFYLCASSDIPGQGIIGELFFGEGSRLTVL.

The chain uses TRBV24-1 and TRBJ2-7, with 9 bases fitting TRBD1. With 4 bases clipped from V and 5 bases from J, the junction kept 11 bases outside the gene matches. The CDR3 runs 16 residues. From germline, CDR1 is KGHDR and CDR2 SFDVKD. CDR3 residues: CATSEGPGQGLNEQYF. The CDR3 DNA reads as TGTGCCACCAGTGAAGGGCCGGGACAGGGCTTGAACGAGCAGTACTTC.

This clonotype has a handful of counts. This chain's CDR3 is CASSVGDMYPDTQYF. CDR3 nucleotide sequence: TGTGCCAGCAGCGTAGGCGACATGTACCCAGATACGCAGTATTTT. The chain combines TRBV9 with TRBJ2-3, with D hard to call. This CDR3 is 15 amino acids long. Trimming pared 0 bases from V and 4 bases from J, leaving 12 bases between. Germline CDR1 reads SGDLS; CDR2 reads YYNGEE.

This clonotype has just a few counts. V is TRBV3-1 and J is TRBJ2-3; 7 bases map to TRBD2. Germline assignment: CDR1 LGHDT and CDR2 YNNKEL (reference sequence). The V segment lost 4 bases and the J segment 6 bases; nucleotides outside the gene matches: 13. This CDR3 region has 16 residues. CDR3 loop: CASSRNVGSGMDTQYF. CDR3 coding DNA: TGTGCCAGCAGCCGCAACGTGGGAAGCGGGATGGATACGCAGTATTTT.

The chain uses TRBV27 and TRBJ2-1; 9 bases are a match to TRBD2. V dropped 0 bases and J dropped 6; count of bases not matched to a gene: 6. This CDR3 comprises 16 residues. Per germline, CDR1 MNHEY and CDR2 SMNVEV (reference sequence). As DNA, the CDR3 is TGTGCCAGCAGTTTATCTCTAGCGGGGAGCCTCAATGAGCAGTTCTTC. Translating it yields CASSLSLAGSLNEQFF.